This T cell receptor beta chain was documented in a study of T-cell memory formation after mild COVID-19. V gave up 1 base and J gave up 2 bases, with 11 bases separating them. The CDR3 is 16 amino acids. Germline V CDR1 and CDR2: SGHTA, FQGNSA. This clonotype was observed a handful of times. TCRdb called the 5' RACE reads again in MiXCR, with one record for every CDR3 protein. The sample has 350,000 to 550,000 distinct CDR3 sequences, 15% to 20% seen once. This clonotype was sampled from a man aged 18 to 30 who had mild COVID-19 (a few samples of this study predate the infection). Cell type and time point are not known. Material: PBMCs or a T cell subset sorted from them (not recorded which). V usage is TRBV7-2 and J usage is TRBJ2-2; D is unclear. CDR3 coding DNA: TGTGCCAGCAGCTTAGAGTGGTGGGGAAACACCGGGGAGCTGTTTTTT. Residues: CASSLEWWGNTGELFF.